These 28 T cell receptor beta chains originate from one sample sequenced in a study of Ad26.COV2.S vaccination and SARS-CoV-2 variants. Treatment reported: around 19 received Ad26.COV2.S at low or high dose, single or two shots; about five received placebo; per-sample allocation not given. It was on day 63 after the first vaccine or placebo injection that samples were taken. Sequencing was performed with immunoSEQ multiplex PCR; in TCRdb, only in-frame clones are kept and a portion is missing. The repertoire includes some 320,000 clones, over 80% of them detected once, and roughly 2% sits in the top ten. The material was peripheral blood, obtained in a trial of Ad26.COV2.S vaccine versus placebo. The receptors shown here come from a person aged 18-60 years who received the Ad26.COV2.S COVID-19 vaccine or a placebo.

The chain combines TRBV7-9 with TRBJ2-5; D perhaps matches TRBD1 (6 bases). Trimming shortened V by 6 bases and J by 1 base, and 12 bases separated the two germline ends. The CDR3 length is 14 residues. The germline V gene has CDR1 SEHNR and CDR2 FQNEAQ (reference sequence). The CDR3 bases are TGTGCCAGCAGGACGCAGGGGTCCCAAGAGACCCAGTACTTC. Its protein is CASRTQGSQETQYF.

V and J are TRBV20-1 and TRBJ1-2; D unclear. This CDR3 has 11 residues. Germline loops: CDR1 DFQATT, CDR2 SNEGSKA (reference sequence). The V end was cut by 1 base, the J end by 4 bases, with 4 bases between. The CDR3 DNA reads TGCAGTGCTAGAGGAGTCTATGGCTACACCTTC. The encoded protein is CSARGVYGYTF.

The genes are TRBV7-3 and TRBJ2-3; D is perhaps TRBD2 (6 bases). CDR3 length: 16 residues. Germline V CDR1 and CDR2: SGHTA, FQGTGA. Trimming left V 2 bases short and J 6 bases short, with 18 bases between. The CDR3 DNA sequence: TGTGCCAGCAGCTTACTTGGTAGCGGAGGACCCGATACGCAGTATTTT. Translating it yields CASSLLGSGGPDTQYF.

The chain joins TRBV27 to TRBJ2-7, with D possibly being TRBD1 (7 bases). Looked up from germline, CDR1 is MNHEY and CDR2 is SMNVEV (reference sequence). The CDR3 is made up of 16 amino acids. Between the trimmed V and J ends, which lost 6 bases and 1 base, there was a span of 19 bases. Here the CDR3 reads CASSPRWQGGSYEQYF. CDR3 DNA: TGTGCCAGCAGCCCAAGGTGGCAGGGGGGTTCCTACGAGCAGTACTTC.

The J gene is TRBJ2-7, the V gene TRBV5-1, with D perhaps assigned TRBD1 or TRBD2 (6 bases each). Trimming pared 0 bases from V and 5 bases from J, leaving 15 bases between. The CDR3 spans 15 residues. In germline, CDR1 is SGHRS, CDR2 YFSETQ. CDR3 protein: CASSLGSGAGNEQYF. The CDR3 DNA sequence: TGCGCCAGCAGCTTGGGATCGGGGGCTGGAAACGAGCAGTACTTC.

This chain joins TRBV19 and TRBJ2-3; D is possibly TRBD1 (5 bases). Germline-derived CDR1 and CDR2 are LNHDA and SQIVND (reference sequence). This CDR3 contains 14 residues. V dropped 3 bases and J dropped 2 bases, with 9 bases sitting between them. CDR3 in amino acids: CASSMVGATDTQYF. CDR3 sequence (DNA): TGTGCCAGTAGTATGGTTGGGGCCACAGATACGCAGTATTTT.

The chain uses TRBV3-1 (or the pseudogene TRBV3-2) and TRBJ1-2; D gene unclear. Germline CDR1 and CDR2: LGHDT and YNNKEL (reference sequence). The CDR3 runs to 15 residues. V lost 0 bases and J lost 5, with 13 bases in between. In DNA form, the CDR3 reads TGTGCCAGCAGCCAAGAAAAGGCTCTTCTATATGGCTACACCTTC. This codes for CASSQEKALLYGYTF.

This clone was counted only a few times. The rearrangement links TRBV6-4 to TRBJ2-1, with a weak D call TRBD2 (6 bases). This CDR3 is 15 amino acids long. Trimming pared 3 bases from V and 8 bases from J, leaving 17 bases between. Germline values: CDR1 MRHNA, CDR2 SNTAGT. This CDR3 is CASSESGDGVHEQFF. The CDR3 DNA follows: TGTGCCAGCAGTGAATCGGGGGACGGGGTTCATGAGCAGTTCTTC.

Regarding this clone: The same CDR3 arises from other DNA sequences in this sample as well. This sequence joins TRBV5-1 and TRBJ2-3; a weak D match, TRBD2 (6 bases). The CDR3 extends over 16 amino acids. Germline CDR1 and CDR2: SGHRS and YFSETQ. Trimming took off 0 bases at V and 1 base at J, with 12 bases between the two ends. The CDR3 coding sequence is TGCGCCAGCAGCTTGGCTCCAGCGGGCGGCACAGATACGCAGTATTTT. Translated, it gives CASSLAPAGGTDTQYF.

The chain has TRBV2 and TRBJ2-1, with D possibly called TRBD1 or TRBD2 (6 bases each). The CDR3 is 14 amino acids. V was trimmed by 6 bases and J by 0 bases, leaving 9 bases between them. Germline V lookup: CDR1 SNHLY, CDR2 FYNNEI. The CDR3 DNA is TGTGCCAGCAGCCGGGGGCCCTCCTACAATGAGCAGTTCTTC. It is translated as CASSRGPSYNEQFF.

The chain links TRBV5-6 to TRBJ2-6, with a tentative D call TRBD1 (5 bases). There are 19 residues in the CDR3. The germline CDR1 and CDR2 sequences are SGHDT and YYEEEE. The V and J ends lost 0 bases and 0 bases respectively, with 16 bases between them. CDR3 nucleotides: TGTGCCAGCAGCTTGGTGGATTGGGGCTTTAGCTCTGGGGCCAACGTCCTGACTTTC. It codes for CASSLVDWGFSSGANVLTF.

The chain recombines TRBV7-9 with TRBJ1-2; TRBD1 is a possible D gene (6 bases). V lost 6 bases, J lost 2 bases, and 13 bases lay in between. The CDR3 extends over 14 amino acids. Germline loops: CDR1 SEHNR, CDR2 FQNEAQ (reference sequence). The CDR3 nucleotides are TGTGCCAGCAGTCAACCCGACAGGAACTATGGCTACACCTTC. This codes for CASSQPDRNYGYTF.

This sequence joins TRBV10-2 and TRBJ2-2, with 16 nucleotides matching TRBD2. V lost 7 bases, J lost 4 bases, and 15 bases stayed unmatched. Germline V gene data show CDR1 as WSHSY and CDR2 as SAAADI. CDR3 length: 20 residues. The CDR3 protein is CASIPRPGLAGGRGTGELFF. DNA for the CDR3: TGCGCCAGCATTCCCCGGCCGGGACTAGCGGGGGGGCGGGGCACCGGGGAGCTGTTTTTT.

This chain uses TRBV9 with TRBJ2-2; 7 bases map to TRBD1. The length of the CDR3 is 15 residues. With V trimmed by 4 bases and J by 3 bases, 6 bases remained unmatched. The germline gives CDR1 SGDLS, CDR2 YYNGEE. CDR3 sequence reads: CASSHRGSDTGELFF. The CDR3 region has the DNA TGTGCCAGCAGCCACAGGGGCAGCGACACCGGGGAGCTGTTTTTT.

The chain is built from TRBV7-2 and TRBJ2-3; D call uncertain. Between the trimmed V and J ends, which lost 8 bases and 2 bases, there was a span of 8 bases. The CDR3 is made up of 12 amino acids. From germline, CDR1 is SGHTA and CDR2 FQGNSA. Written as DNA, the CDR3 is TGTGCCAGCTCTTATTACACAGATACGCAGTATTTT. Translating gives CASSYYTDTQYF.

This chain connects TRBV18 to TRBJ1-1, with D possibly being TRBD1 (5 bases). CDR3 length: 18 amino acids. The V end was cut by 6 bases, the J end by 0 bases, with 23 bases between. Germline V gives CDR1 KGHSH, CDR2 LQKENI. In DNA, the CDR3 is TGTGCCAGCTCTAGGCCGGCGACAGCCGGGGCCTTGAACACTGAAGCTTTCTTT. Protein product: CASSRPATAGALNTEAFF.

The rearrangement joins TRBV7-3 to TRBJ2-2, with D possibly TRBD2 on 6 matching bases. The germline V gene encodes CDR1 SGHTA and CDR2 FQGTGA. The CDR3 length is 15 residues. The V and J ends lost 5 bases and 6 bases respectively, with 16 bases between them. CDR3 coding DNA: TGTGCCAGCAGCCCACCCGGGGGTGCGGCCGGGGAGCTGTTTTTT. Translating gives CASSPPGGAAGELFF.

The chain couples TRBV28 to TRBJ1-2; D gene ambiguous. The CDR3 loop spans 11 amino acids. Germline values: CDR1 MDHEN, CDR2 SYDVKM. V lost 6 bases to trimming and J lost 7 bases, with 9 bases between them. DNA of the CDR3: TGTGCCAGCAGAATAACTGGTGGCTACACCTTC. Translating gives CASRITGGYTF.

The chain uses TRBV4-1 and TRBJ1-4; D is uncertain. Trimming took 0 bases from V and 2 from J, leaving 7 bases between them. The germline gives CDR1 MGHRA, CDR2 YSYEKL. The CDR3 length is 15 residues. Here the CDR3 reads CASSQEEQTNEKLFF. In DNA, the CDR3 is TGCGCCAGCAGCCAAGAGGAGCAGACTAATGAAAAACTGTTTTTT.

The V gene is TRBV9, the J gene TRBJ2-1; D might be TRBD2 (6 bases). Trimming stripped 4 bases from V and 8 bases from J, with 16 bases between. CDR3 size: 14 residues. Germline V CDR1 and CDR2: SGDLS, YYNGEE. The CDR3 here is CASSLTLAWDEQFF. The CDR3 DNA reads as TGTGCCAGCAGCCTGACCCTAGCGTGGGATGAGCAGTTCTTC. Drawing the rest from reference TRBV9 and TRBJ2-1, the complete variable domain is DSGVTQTPKHLITATGQRVTLRCSPRSGDLSVYWYQQSLDQGLQFLIQYYNGEERAKGNILERFSAQQFPDLHSELNLSSLELGDSALYFCASSLTLAWDEQFFGPGTRLTVL.

CDR3 coding DNA: TGTGCCAGCAGCTTGGGAGGGACTGTAAATTCACCCCTCCACTTT. Its protein is CASSLGGTVNSPLHF. The gene calls are TRBV5-4 and TRBJ1-6, with D perhaps TRBD1 (5 bases). The CDR3 sequence is 15 residues long. The germline V gene encodes CDR1 SGHNT and CDR2 YYREEE (reference sequence). The ends were cut back, 0 bases at V and 7 bases at J, with 11 bases in the middle.

The V call is TRBV19, the J call TRBJ1-4; D is uncertain. V was cut by 9 bases and J by 10 bases, with 27 bases left in between. Germline V gene data show CDR1 as LNHDA and CDR2 as SQIVND (reference sequence). There are 16 residues in the CDR3. For the CDR3, the DNA is TGTGCCAGGTGTGATCGTGAGCAAAACCTTAAGCGAAAACTGTTTTTT. Translated: CARCDREQNLKRKLFF. The full variable domain, its missing parts supplied by reference TRBV19 and TRBJ1-4, is DGGITQSPKYLFRKEGQNVTLSCEQNLNHDAMYWYRQDPGQGLRLIYYSQIVNDFQKGDIAEGYSVSREKKESFPLTVTSAQKNPTAFYLCARCDREQNLKRKLFFGSGTQLSVL.

V usage is TRBV9 and J usage is TRBJ2-5; D may be TRBD1 or TRBD2 (5 bases each). The CDR3 covers 14 residues. Trimming took off 4 bases at V and 2 bases at J, with 12 bases between the two ends. CDR1 and CDR2 (germline): SGDLS, YYNGEE. CDR3 residues: CASSSGAGQETQYF. CDR3 in DNA: TGTGCCAGCAGCTCCGGGGCAGGACAAGAGACCCAGTACTTC.

This clone was seen only a few times. This rearrangement joins TRBV18 to TRBJ1-1, with a weak D call TRBD1 (5 bases). The CDR3 loop spans 14 amino acids. Trimming removed 1 base at V and 3 bases at J, with 9 bases between. Germline V CDR1 and CDR2: KGHSH, LQKENI. CDR3 nucleotides: TGTGCCAGCTCACCACGAGTCAGGGACACTGAAGCTTTCTTT. Its protein is CASSPRVRDTEAFF.

Comment on this clone: The identical CDR3 is also encoded by other nucleotide sequences in the sample. The rearrangement links TRBV12-3 or TRBV12-4 to TRBJ1-1; the D gene is possibly TRBD1 (5 bases). The CDR3 extends over 12 amino acids. The V and J ends lost 2 bases and 6 bases respectively, with 7 bases between them. The CDR3 DNA follows: TGTGCCAGCAGTTTAAGGGGATCTGAAGCTTTCTTT. It yields the protein CASSLRGSEAFF.

The sample holds one count of this clone. The V and J genes are TRBV29-1 and TRBJ1-1; the D gene is possibly TRBD1 (5 bases). Trimming removed 6 bases from V and 4 bases from J, with 12 bases in between. This CDR3 has 12 amino acids. Germline loops: CDR1 SQVTM, CDR2 ANQGSEA. CDR3 loop: CSVVQVSTEAFF. The CDR3, as DNA: TGCAGCGTAGTACAGGTTAGCACTGAAGCTTTCTTT.

The chain carries TRBV7-9 and TRBJ2-7, with 7 nucleotides matching TRBD1. CDR3 size: 15 residues. The ends lost 4 bases at V and 2 bases at J; junction bases unmatched: 8. In germline, CDR1 is SEHNR, CDR2 FQNEAQ (reference sequence). CDR3 sequence reads: CASSSPEGATYEQYF. The CDR3 region has the DNA TGTGCCAGCAGCTCCCCCGAGGGGGCGACCTACGAGCAGTACTTC.

The rearrangement links TRBV9 to TRBJ1-5; D is undetermined. Deletions cut 4 bases from V and 2 bases from J, with 10 bases between. Germline assignment: CDR1 SGDLS and CDR2 YYNGEE. CDR3 length: 14 residues. CDR3 in amino acids: CASSPRGGNQPQHF. In DNA, the CDR3 is TGTGCCAGCAGCCCACGCGGGGGCAATCAGCCCCAGCATTTT.